This T cell receptor (beta chain) was sequenced for a study of cytomegalovirus exposure and HLA in healthy donors (dated 2017 in TCRdb). Broadly, across the study: An earlier analysis of 587 of the donors reported under 300 Gb of sequence data and 95 million to 130 million unique TCR beta sequences obtained from about 170 million T cells. All discovery cohort repertoires had been generated on a single sequencing platform. In the later analysis, no new phenotypic data were used to find candidate immune exposures; instead, reliance was placed on TCR beta sequences and their occurrence across donors. Typing coverage differed by locus: A, B, C, DRB1 and DQB1 were typed in roughly 620-630 donors, DQA1 in 500 to 550, DPA1 in 600 to 610, and DPB1 in 472. Of the roughly 430 genotyped donors, over 70% fell in the genetic ancestry cluster associated with self-reported Caucasian donors. Donor age, sex, ethnicity and CMV serostatus were collected together with the repertoire data. Roughly 300 gigabases of sequencing data and 78 million or so unique TCR sequences were included in an early release covering about 600 HLA-typed donors. High-throughput TCR immunosequencing, statistical association of individual TCRs with disease status, and machine learning were combined to predict cytomegalovirus infection status. To decide whether each TCR beta V gene segment behaved as functional or pseudogenic, an earlier analysis of fewer than 750 of the donors relied on high-throughput TCR beta sequencing. In a later analysis, previously published TCR beta repertoires from fewer than 750 donors were re-analyzed and high-resolution HLA genotyping was added so that TCR occurrence patterns could be studied. Along with the roughly 710-subject first cohort, a separate validation cohort of around 120 different subjects was used. The study used immunosequencing to profile the T cell repertoires of 666 subjects and linked those repertoires to cytomegalovirus serostatus. Both class I and class II loci were covered by HLA typing, at four-digit resolution. A later genetic analysis took genome-wide SNP genotypes for about 65% of the 666 donors and used that subset as a discovery cohort. Roughly 5 DR-DQ haplotypes were handled as single units for association and clustering, since linkage in the cohort was strong. Among about 370 genotyped donors of the cohort, an average of around 250,000 unique TCR beta nucleotide sequences was sequenced per donor, of which 15% to 20% were non-productive. The study was designed to test whether signatures of past pathogen exposure could be identified by cataloging public T cell receptors. What the study reported, not specific to this receptor: The classifier was reported to diagnose cytomegalovirus status with high specificity and sensitivity in both the original and validation cohorts. Some IMGT-functional V segments, including TRBV6-2 and TRBV6-3, could not be distinguished by the 87-base-pair reads and were therefore excluded. It was suggested by the authors that the approach could potentially be generalized to other disease states and immunological phenotypes. Because counts were too low, 15 to 20 rarely observed V segments, including chromosome 9 orphons, were left out of the earlier analysis of about 620 of the donors. Specific HLA alleles were associated with 15,000 to 20,000 TCR beta sequences at a false discovery rate of 0.05 in a later analysis. The sequencing pipeline was judged likely to have produced a cluster of highly shared sequence variants as a technical artifact. Correlated functional status among segregating V segments might be attributable to linkage disequilibrium, but an unknown experimental factor could not be ruled out. A further reported finding was that TCR beta sequences accurately predicted the HLA-A and HLA-B alleles for most subjects in the first cohort. Roughly uniform sequencing depth across donors was assumed in presence/absence analyses, although this assumption may not hold. In vitro tests confirmed that a few of the cytomegalovirus-associated TCR beta chains recognize cytomegalovirus antigens. According to a later analysis, parvovirus B19, influenza, CMV and Epstein-Barr virus appeared linked to several top co-occurrence clusters. A later analysis found that TCR association rates varied across HLA loci, with DRB1 alleles showing the most associated TCRs and HLA-C alleles the fewest. V-gene and J-gene trimming of TCR beta chains was associated with a missense DCLRE1C variant in a later genetic analysis, and the association was replicated in an independent cohort. According to a later genetic analysis, donors in an Asian-associated ancestry cluster had fewer N-insertions in productive TCRs than the approximately 650-donor mean. In a later analysis, HLA-associated TCR beta chains showed more clonal expansion and lower generation probabilities than non-associated chains that were equally common. A later analysis found that most CMV-associated TCR beta chains appeared HLA-restricted, with HLA associations seemingly driven largely by CMV exposure. Strong co-occurrence of HLA alleles, especially DR and DQ, made assigning TCR associations to individual alleles difficult. The study gave a list of about 150 TCR beta chains associated with cytomegalovirus. This cohort had only TCR beta chains sequenced, and the lack of alpha or paired-chain data limited which features could be detected. In an earlier analysis of a few hundred of the donors, most TCR beta V segments were observed in productive rearrangements about 87% or about 30% of the time, broadly matching IMGT annotations. Immune exposure information for the cohort was limited to CMV serostatus. Most TCR sequences were seen in very few donors, while some public TCRs were found in many individuals. HLA typing was unavailable for some donors at each locus, so association tests used only the typed subset.

Library prep was done by the immunoSEQ multiplex PCR assay. For the multiplex PCR, a mixture combining 60 forward primers for TCR Vbeta segments and 13 reverse primers for TCR Jbeta segments was used. Amplification of the CDR3 region of rearranged TCR beta genes was performed with a multiplex PCR assay on genomic DNA. On the Illumina HiSeq System, the amplified TCR beta libraries were sequenced as 87-base-pair reads. In the authors' own workflow: A later analysis tallied tens of millions of unique TCR beta chains across the roughly 610 repertoires, and roughly 11 million of those chains were shared by two or more donors. To remove PCR and sequencing errors, raw reads were error-corrected and collapsed into unique sequences using a nearest-neighbor algorithm that merged closely related sequences. Alignment of CDR3 sequences to IMGT reference sequences was used to assign V, D and J gene segments. Each retained sequence needed at least a six-nucleotide match to both a V gene segment and a J gene segment. A rearrangement counted as productive if the CDR3 had no stop codons and remained in frame with V and J, and every other rearrangement counted as non-productive. CDR3 was defined by IMGT convention, running from the second conserved V-encoded cysteine to the conserved J-encoded phenylalanine. Sequences without an unambiguous match to a single V gene segment were excluded from the earlier analysis of a few hundred of the donors. In an earlier analysis of approximately 560 of the donors, a V segment was called functional when productive rearrangements were above 56.7%, and segregating when the standard deviation between donors exceeded 5%. A statistical classification framework was developed to diagnose cytomegalovirus status using the catalog of TCR beta chain sequences. A later analysis assigned V and J genes by comparing TCR nucleotide sequences with IMGT/GENE-DB human TR gene sequences. A later analysis assigned CDR3 sequences and most-parsimonious VDJ recombination scenarios with the TCRdist pipeline. In a later analysis, each TCR beta chain was defined by its CDR3 amino acid sequence together with its V-gene family, and reads lacking a unique V-gene family were excluded. As a way to deal with suspected cross-contamination and a sequencing artifact, a later analysis dropped approximately 570 nucleotide sequences that were highly shared and had low generation probability. In a later analysis, a clonal expansion index was calculated for each public chain from normalized within-repertoire ranks of inferred template counts. In a later analysis, generation probabilities were computed with a VDJ recombination model fitted to out-of-frame rearrangements, and the resulting probabilities were checked against IGoR. In a later analysis, hypergeometric tests were used to score TCR-TCR, TCR-HLA and TCR-CMV co-occurrence, with a repertoire-size bias correction applied to TCR pairs. In a later analysis, false discovery rates were estimated by permuting HLA or CMV assignments 20 times. A later analysis grouped co-occurring TCRs with DBSCAN, adding TCRdist sequence similarity when clustering within HLA-allele-positive subsets. Co-occurrence clustering excluded repertoires with fewer than 30,000 or more than 120,000 public chains, plus five with anomalous nucleotide sharing. Entries here come from immuneACCESS through TCRdb and include only in-frame sequences with V and J called. Some clones fail to appear in such tables; in the studies checked, an unresolved V gene covers under half of the shortfall, and the cause of the remainder is unknown. The V and J calls and clone size are taken from that table; D and trimming were inferred from the DNA. Here the sample has 170,000 or so clones; 77% occur a single time. The ten largest clonotypes hold about 1.5% of the sample.

CDR1 and CDR2 (MDHEN, SYDVKM) derive from the germline V gene. There are 14 amino acids in the CDR3, from cysteine to phenylalanine inclusive. Only the CDR3 portion is preserved as DNA: 42 bases, with reading frame beginning at the first base. Relative to germline, V is missing 4 bases and J is missing 1 base, with 4 bases of the junction outside any gene match. Only one count was recorded for this clone. Its antigen target is currently unknown. Per-nucleotide qualities are absent, and no much larger clonotype sits a single base away. The cohort consisted of 666 healthy bone marrow donors. All cohort members were sampled while nominally healthy, although unrecorded immune exposures were likely present. The donor was CMV seropositive and was included in the group of 250 to 300 seropositive cohort members. A peripheral blood sample was collected from each donor, and TCR beta sequencing was performed on peripheral blood mononuclear cells. Genomic DNA extraction from the blood cell samples was performed with the Qiagen DNeasy Blood Extraction Kit.

The chain is encoded by TRBV28 joined to TRBJ2-7, with TRBD1 identical over 7 junction bases. The sequencing input was PBMCs. The clonotype was recovered from a woman in her 30s in good health and CMV-seropositive. The nucleotides are TGTGCCAGCAGTTCACAGGGGCCGTCCTACGAGCAGTACTTC. It translates to CASSSQGPSYEQYF.